What follows describes a single T cell receptor (beta chain). Its antigen is not known. This sample is part of a study of T cells in Graves' hyperthyroidism and ophthalmopathy. Study background: Prior to any treatment, at the point of initial diagnosis, peripheral blood was collected.

A patient was excluded if there was uncontrolled infection, other autoimmune disease, pregnancy or lactation. Study-level findings and limits: Onset of ophthalmopathy came a median roughly 6.4 months after the model predicted it.

V was clipped by 6 bases and J by 10 bases, with 9 bases between them. CDR1 and CDR2 from the germline V gene are SEHNR and FQNEAQ (reference sequence). The CDR3 covers 11 residues. The CDR3 regions of TCR beta were amplified from RNA transcripts. An initial round of RT-PCR targeting the TCR CDR3 relied on the HTBI primer set. TCRdb independently ran MiXCR on the multiplex PCR reads; one entry per CDR3 protein. The sample has about 840,000 distinct CDR3 sequences, about two fifths seen once. This TCR was sampled from a man in his late teens or twenties with Graves' hyperthyroidism. The chain couples TRBV7-9 to TRBJ1-4, with D perhaps matching TRBD1 (5 bases). The sample taken for sequencing was blood. The CDR3 sequence: CASSDGGKLFF. CDR3 DNA: TGTGCCAGCAGTGACGGGGGAAAACTGTTTTTT.